A selection of T cell receptor beta chains follows, all from one sample in a study of human T cells and chemical hapten exposure. MiXCR, applied by TCRdb to the RACE reads, yields one record per CDR3 protein. This sample yields roughly 69,000 distinct CDR3 sequences, of which approximately 10% are seen a single time; 2% to 3% belongs to the top ten. The sequenced sample was whole blood, obtained in connection with sensitization to the hapten diphenylcyclopropenone (DPC). These receptors originate from a young woman with alopecia areata. Some clones in this sample may be carry-over from other donors' samples. Both conserved end residues are trimmed from each CDR3. Each record gives: V gene, CDR3 protein.

v_gene: TRBV4-3
CDR3aa: ASSLGLAGGTSYEQY

v_gene: TRBV28
CDR3aa: ASRSVARQPQH

v_gene: TRBV27
CDR3aa: ASSVPGLAGRPGGQSTDTQY

v_gene: TRBV5-1
CDR3aa: ASSFQNRGQGTQY

v_gene: TRBV20-1
CDR3aa: SASDYGYT

v_gene: TRBV5-4
CDR3aa: ASSPRQVPSYRGYT

v_gene: TRBV6-6
CDR3aa: ASSPRGQINSPLH

v_gene: TRBV12-3/TRBV12-4
CDR3aa: ASSNWGKGTYNEQF

v_gene: TRBV24-1
CDR3aa: ATSPKQGTTDTQY

v_gene: TRBV12-3/TRBV12-4
CDR3aa: ASSYLNEQF

v_gene: TRBV29-1
CDR3aa: SVEQGGKAEAF

v_gene: TRBV6-2/TRBV6-3
CDR3aa: ASSPYDRGYGNTEAF

v_gene: TRBV20-1
CDR3aa: SARSQNAGEQY

v_gene: TRBV18
CDR3aa: ASSPADSPSGNTIY

v_gene: TRBV28
CDR3aa: ASRGQSNQPQH

v_gene: TRBV12-3/TRBV12-4
CDR3aa: ASSPNTGGATGELF

v_gene: TRBV6-1
CDR3aa: ASGGSDGLFSGNTIY

v_gene: TRBV6-1
CDR3aa: ASSPGTVAGPQH

v_gene: TRBV7-9
CDR3aa: ASSFGTLRETQY

v_gene: TRBV18
CDR3aa: ASSSFSGSPYNEQF

v_gene: TRBV29-1
CDR3aa: SVKLAGGAGELF

v_gene: TRBV10-3
CDR3aa: AISDLAGGQDTQY

v_gene: TRBV4-3
CDR3aa: ASSQDLTGGRDTQY

v_gene: TRBV6-6
CDR3aa: ASSKLAGETNEQF

v_gene: TRBV28
CDR3aa: ASRIAGSSYEQY

v_gene: TRBV12-3/TRBV12-4
CDR3aa: ASSSLREVADTQY

v_gene: TRBV4-3
CDR3aa: ASSQVGGTYNEQF

v_gene: TRBV12-3/TRBV12-4
CDR3aa: ASSPQVHLFTGELF

v_gene: TRBV7-3
CDR3aa: ASSSAGGTEAF

v_gene: TRBV20-1
CDR3aa: SARVAGVGIEQF

v_gene: TRBV29-1
CDR3aa: SVVEQQETQY

v_gene: TRBV5-1
CDR3aa: ASSLAGGMNEQF

v_gene: TRBV20-1
CDR3aa: SARDPRTSVTDTQY

v_gene: TRBV5-1
CDR3aa: ASSLHIGTVADNEQF

v_gene: TRBV20-1
CDR3aa: SARDSGMWTEAF

v_gene: TRBV6-2/TRBV6-3
CDR3aa: ASSQGTGHQPQH

v_gene: TRBV20-1
CDR3aa: SAISGGAVNEQF

v_gene: TRBV7-9
CDR3aa: ASSLALAGSNQPQH

v_gene: TRBV29-1
CDR3aa: SVDPATDTQY

v_gene: TRBV12-3/TRBV12-4
CDR3aa: ASRMTGGSYNEQF

v_gene: TRBV7-8
CDR3aa: ASSGTSGQNTEAF

v_gene: TRBV29-1
CDR3aa: SVDSPEARAF

v_gene: TRBV20-1
CDR3aa: SARVAAGGPGF

v_gene: TRBV6-6
CDR3aa: ASRQGGSSGNTIY